These 9 T cell receptor beta chains originate from one sample sequenced in a study of vaccination and CD4 T cells after COVID-19 (dated by TCRdb to the early 2020s). The treatment or condition label, read with the paper, signifies: roughly 10-day PBMC culture with coronavirus spike peptide pools or control peptides (ViraFEST assay). Their specific antigens are unknown. Library creation used PCR. Sequencing instrument: Illumina iSeq 100. At the Johns Hopkins FTIC core, DNA from the cultured CD4+ T cells underwent TCR sequencing with the Oncomine TCR Beta short-read assay. TCRdb passed the public sequencing reads through fastp at Q25 and MiXCR, retaining productive beta sequences. Identical CDR3 proteins give one entry, which carries the most common genes and DNA. The sample table holds about 11,000 distinct CDR3 sequences, of which over 50% were seen once. The top ten clones comprise less than 25% of the sample.

The sequenced sample consisted of CD4+ T cells from blood, cultured in vitro. The receptor set was obtained from a human donor who had recovered from COVID-19.

The gene calls are TRBV11-3 and TRBJ2-3; TRBD1 is a possible D gene (6 bases). The germline V gene encodes CDR1 SGHNT and CDR2 YENEEA. V lost 0 bases, J lost 0 bases, and 22 bases lay in between. The CDR3 extends over 20 amino acids. The CDR3 here is CASSLEHGQKVGSSTDTQYF. The CDR3 coding sequence is TGTGCCAGCAGCTTAGAACACGGACAGAAAGTGGGCTCTAGCACAGATACGCAGTATTTT.

This clonotype has a single count. J is TRBJ2-7 and V is TRBV10-2; D call uncertain. The germline CDR1 and CDR2 sequences are WSHSY and SAAADI. The CDR3 length is 13 residues. Trimming removed 4 bases from V and 3 bases from J, with 10 bases in between. This chain's CDR3 is CASSGRPHYEQYF. The CDR3 region has the DNA TGCGCCAGCAGTGGCCGGCCCCACTACGAGCAGTACTTC.

This clonotype was counted only a few times. The gene calls are TRBV6-5 and TRBJ2-7; 10 bases are a match to TRBD2. This CDR3 spans 17 amino acids. Looked up from germline, CDR1 is MNHEY and CDR2 is SVGAGI. V shed 4 bases, J shed 5 bases, and the junction held 14 bases outside the gene matches. DNA for the CDR3: TGTGCCAGCAGTTCGATGTTAGCGGGAGGTCGGTTCCACGAGCAGTACTTC. As protein: CASSSMLAGGRFHEQYF.

The V gene is TRBV6-1, the J gene TRBJ2-7; tentatively, D is TRBD1 (6 bases). CDR3 size: 13 residues. V lost 10 bases, J lost 4 bases, and 17 bases lay in between. Germline CDR1 is MNHNS and CDR2 is SASEGT. The CDR3 nucleotides are TGTGCCACAAACAGGGCCTTGGGGTACGAGCAGTACTTC. Translating it yields CATNRALGYEQYF.

The chain is built from TRBV6-5 and TRBJ2-7; D not resolved. Trimming removed 0 bases at V and 4 bases at J, with 7 bases between. Looked up from germline, CDR1 is MNHEY and CDR2 is SVGAGI. The CDR3 extends over 13 amino acids. The CDR3 DNA reads as TGTGCCAGCAGTTACTCCCATAATTACGAGCAGTACTTC. Its protein is CASSYSHNYEQYF.

The chain carries TRBV10-3 and TRBJ1-2; D uncertain. V gave up 2 bases and J gave up 2 bases, with 15 bases separating them. The CDR3 contains 16 residues. The V gene's germline CDR1 is ENHRY and CDR2 SYGVKD. CDR3 region: CAISEEVYRQNYGYTF. CDR3 nucleotide sequence: TGTGCCATCAGTGAGGAAGTATATAGACAAAACTATGGCTACACCTTC.

The chain is built from TRBV7-8 and TRBJ2-6; tentatively, D is TRBD1 (5 bases). Germline CDR1 and CDR2: SGHVS and FQNEAQ. The CDR3 spans 17 residues. The ends were cut back, 1 base at V and 0 bases at J, with 10 bases in the middle. For the CDR3, the DNA is TGTGCCAGCAGCTTAGTAGGGGTGAGCTCTGGGGCCAACGTCCTGACTTTC. Protein sequence: CASSLVGVSSGANVLTF. Using reference TRBV7-8 and TRBJ2-6 for the parts outside the CDR3, the full variable domain is GAGVSQSPRYKVAKRGQDVALRCDPISGHVSLFWYQQALGQGPEFLTYFQNEAQLDKSGLPSDRFFAERPEGSVSTLKIQRTQQEDSAVYLCASSLVGVSSGANVLTFGAGSRLTVL.

V and J are TRBV7-9 and TRBJ2-1, with 10 bases identical to TRBD1. The V segment lost 5 bases and the J segment 7 bases; nucleotides outside the gene matches: 14. CDR3 length equals 17 residues. The germline V gene has CDR1 SEHNR and CDR2 FQNEAQ (reference sequence). CDR3 in amino acids: CASSPRAGDRGRNEQFF. In DNA, the CDR3 is TGTGCCAGCAGCCCCCGGGCCGGGGACAGGGGACGGAATGAGCAGTTCTTC.

This clonotype has just a few counts. The junction does not match germline at one end; this may be a read error. V gene TRBV7-7 combines with J gene TRBJ2-2; D remains unclear. CDR1 and CDR2 from the germline V gene are SSHAT and FNYEAQ (reference sequence). This CDR3 contains 12 residues. CDR3 sequence (DNA): TGTGCTAGCAGTATAGGAAAGGGGGAGCTGTTTTTT. It yields the protein CASSIGKGELFF.